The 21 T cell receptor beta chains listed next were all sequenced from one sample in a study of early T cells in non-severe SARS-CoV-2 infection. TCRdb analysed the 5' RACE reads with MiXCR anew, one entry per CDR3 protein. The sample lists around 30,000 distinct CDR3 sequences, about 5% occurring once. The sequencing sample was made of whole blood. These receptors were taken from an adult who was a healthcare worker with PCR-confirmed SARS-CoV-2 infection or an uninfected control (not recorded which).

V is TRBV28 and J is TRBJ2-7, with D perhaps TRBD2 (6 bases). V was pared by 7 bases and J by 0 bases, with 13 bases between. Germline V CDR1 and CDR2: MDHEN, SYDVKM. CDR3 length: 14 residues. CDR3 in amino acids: CASTTSRDSYEQYF. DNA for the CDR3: TGTGCCAGCACAACATCGCGGGACTCCTACGAGCAGTACTTC.

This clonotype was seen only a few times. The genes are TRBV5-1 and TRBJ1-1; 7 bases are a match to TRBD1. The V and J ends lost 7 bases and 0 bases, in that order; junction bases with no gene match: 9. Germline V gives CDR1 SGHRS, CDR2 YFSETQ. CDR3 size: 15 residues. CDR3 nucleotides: TGCGCCAGCCAAGCCCCGGGACAGCTGAACACTGAAGCTTTCTTT. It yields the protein CASQAPGQLNTEAFF.

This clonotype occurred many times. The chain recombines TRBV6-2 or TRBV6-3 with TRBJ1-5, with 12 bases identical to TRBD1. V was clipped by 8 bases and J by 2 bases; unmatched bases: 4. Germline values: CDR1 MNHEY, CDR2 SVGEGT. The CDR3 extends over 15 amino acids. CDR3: CASGTGGGGNQPQHF. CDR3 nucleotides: TGTGCCAGCGGGACAGGGGGCGGCGGCAATCAGCCCCAGCATTTT.

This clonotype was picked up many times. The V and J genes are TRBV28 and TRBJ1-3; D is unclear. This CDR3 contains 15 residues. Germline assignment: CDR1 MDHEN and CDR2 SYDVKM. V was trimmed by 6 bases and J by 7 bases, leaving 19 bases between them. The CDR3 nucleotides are TGTGCCAGCAGGGGTCGTTTGTCCGCCGGGAACACCATATATTTT. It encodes CASRGRLSAGNTIYF.

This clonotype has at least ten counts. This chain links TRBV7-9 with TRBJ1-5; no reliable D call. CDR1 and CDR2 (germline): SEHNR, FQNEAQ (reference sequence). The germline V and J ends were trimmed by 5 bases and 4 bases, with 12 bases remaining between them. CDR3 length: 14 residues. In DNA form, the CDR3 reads TGTGCCAGCAGCACCGCCCCGGGGAATCAGCCCCAGCATTTT. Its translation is CASSTAPGNQPQHF.

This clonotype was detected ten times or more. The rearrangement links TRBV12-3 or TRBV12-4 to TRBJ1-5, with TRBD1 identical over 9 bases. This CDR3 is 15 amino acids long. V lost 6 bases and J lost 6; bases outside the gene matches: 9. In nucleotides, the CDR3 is TGTGCCAGCAGCCCGCGGACAGGGGCGGTTCAGCCCCAGCATTTT. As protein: CASSPRTGAVQPQHF.

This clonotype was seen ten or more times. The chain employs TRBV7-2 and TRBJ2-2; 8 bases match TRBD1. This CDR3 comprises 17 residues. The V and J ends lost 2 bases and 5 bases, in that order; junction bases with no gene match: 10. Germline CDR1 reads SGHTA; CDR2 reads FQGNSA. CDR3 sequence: CASSLQPQGAGTGELFF. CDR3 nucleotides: TGTGCCAGCAGCTTACAACCGCAGGGGGCAGGGACCGGGGAGCTGTTTTTT. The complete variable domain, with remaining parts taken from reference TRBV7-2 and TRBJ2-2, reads GAGVSQSPSNKVTEKGKDVELRCDPISGHTALYWYRQSLGQGLEFLIYFQGNSAPDKSGLPSDRFSAERTGGSVSTLTIQRTQQEDSAVYLCASSLQPQGAGTGELFFGEGSRLTVL.

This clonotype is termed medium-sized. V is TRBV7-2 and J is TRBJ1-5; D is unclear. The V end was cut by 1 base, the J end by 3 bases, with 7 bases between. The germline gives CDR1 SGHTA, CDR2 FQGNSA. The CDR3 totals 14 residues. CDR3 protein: CASSLGGINQPQHF. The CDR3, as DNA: TGTGCCAGCAGCTTAGGGGGAATCAATCAGCCCCAGCATTTT.

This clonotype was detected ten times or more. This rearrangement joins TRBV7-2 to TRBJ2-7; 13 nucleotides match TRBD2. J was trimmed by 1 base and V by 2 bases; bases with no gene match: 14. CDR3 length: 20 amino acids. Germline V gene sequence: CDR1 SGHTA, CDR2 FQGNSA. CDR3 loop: CASSLTLTSGRARHSYEQYF. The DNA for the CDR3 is TGTGCCAGCAGCTTAACTCTCACTAGCGGGAGGGCAAGACATTCCTACGAGCAGTACTTC.

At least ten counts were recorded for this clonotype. The chain's CDR3 is CASSYIQGANEKLFF. CDR3 coding DNA: TGTGCCAGCAGTTACATACAGGGGGCTAATGAAAAACTGTTTTTT. This sequence joins TRBV6-6 and TRBJ1-4, with 8 bases lining up with TRBD1. The ends lost 2 bases at V and 3 bases at J; junction bases unmatched: 2. Germline loops: CDR1 MNHNY, CDR2 SVGAGI (reference sequence). This CDR3 contains 15 residues.

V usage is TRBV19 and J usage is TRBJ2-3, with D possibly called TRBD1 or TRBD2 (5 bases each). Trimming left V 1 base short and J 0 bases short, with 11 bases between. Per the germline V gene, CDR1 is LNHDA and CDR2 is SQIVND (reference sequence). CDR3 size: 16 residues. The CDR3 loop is CASSIGGALSTDTQYF. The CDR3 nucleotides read TGTGCCAGTAGTATAGGAGGGGCGTTAAGCACAGATACGCAGTATTTT.

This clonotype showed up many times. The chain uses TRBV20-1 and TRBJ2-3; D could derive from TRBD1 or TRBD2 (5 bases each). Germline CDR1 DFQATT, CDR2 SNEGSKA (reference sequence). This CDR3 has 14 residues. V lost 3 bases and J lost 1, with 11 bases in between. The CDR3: CSARGELGTDTQYF. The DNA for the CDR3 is TGCAGTGCTAGGGGGGAGCTTGGCACAGATACGCAGTATTTT.

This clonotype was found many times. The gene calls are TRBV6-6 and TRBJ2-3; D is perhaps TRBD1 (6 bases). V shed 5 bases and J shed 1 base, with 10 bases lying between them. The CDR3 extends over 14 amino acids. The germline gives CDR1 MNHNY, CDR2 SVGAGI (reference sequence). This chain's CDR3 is CASSTRGGTDTQYF. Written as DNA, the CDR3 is TGTGCCAGCAGTACCAGGGGAGGCACAGATACGCAGTATTTT.

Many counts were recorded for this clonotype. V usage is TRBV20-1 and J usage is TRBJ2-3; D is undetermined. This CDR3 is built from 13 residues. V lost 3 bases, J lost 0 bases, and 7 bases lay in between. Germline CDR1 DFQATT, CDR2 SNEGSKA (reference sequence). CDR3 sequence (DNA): TGCAGTGCTAGTAAGCAGAGCACAGATACGCAGTATTTT. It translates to CSASKQSTDTQYF.

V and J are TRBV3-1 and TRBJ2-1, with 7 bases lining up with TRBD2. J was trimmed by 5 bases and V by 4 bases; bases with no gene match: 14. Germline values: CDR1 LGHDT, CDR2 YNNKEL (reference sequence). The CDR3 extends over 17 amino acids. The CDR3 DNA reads TGTGCCAGCAGCCTGCCCAGGGCTAGCGGCACACACAATGAGCAGTTCTTC. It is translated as CASSLPRASGTHNEQFF.

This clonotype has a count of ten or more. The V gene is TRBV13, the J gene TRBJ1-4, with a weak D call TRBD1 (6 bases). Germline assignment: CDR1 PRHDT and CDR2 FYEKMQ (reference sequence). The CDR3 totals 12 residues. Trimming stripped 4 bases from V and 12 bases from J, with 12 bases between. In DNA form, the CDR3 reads TGTGCCAGCAGCTACACAGGGTCGGAACTGTTTTTT. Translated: CASSYTGSELFF. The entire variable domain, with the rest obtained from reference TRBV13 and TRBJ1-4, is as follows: AAGVIQSPRHLIKEKRETATLKCYPIPRHDTVYWYQQGPGQDPQFLISFYEKMQSDKGSIPDRFSAQQFSDYHSELNMSSLELGDSALYFCASSYTGSELFFGSGTQLSVL.

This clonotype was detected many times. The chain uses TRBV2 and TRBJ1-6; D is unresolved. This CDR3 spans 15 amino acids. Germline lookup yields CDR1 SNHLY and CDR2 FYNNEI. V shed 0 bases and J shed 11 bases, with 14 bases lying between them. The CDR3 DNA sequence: TGTGCCAGCAGTGAAGCTAGGGCAGGTCGGACACCCCTCCACTTT. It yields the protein CASSEARAGRTPLHF.

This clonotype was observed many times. CDR3 protein: CSVEAARDGANVLTF. The CDR3 DNA is TGCAGCGTTGAAGCAGCCAGGGACGGGGCCAACGTCCTGACTTTC. This chain uses TRBV29-1 with TRBJ2-6; D may match TRBD1 or TRBD2 (5 bases each). V lost 1 base to trimming and J lost 4 bases, with 11 bases between them. The CDR3 contains 15 residues. Germline CDR1 is SQVTM and CDR2 is ANQGSEA. Based on the CDR3 plus reference TRBV29-1 and TRBJ2-6, the full variable domain is SAVISQKPSRDICQRGTSLTIQCQVDSQVTMMFWYRQQPGQSLTLIATANQGSEATYESGFVIDKFPISRPNLTFSTLTVSNMSPEDSSIYLCSVEAARDGANVLTFGAGSRLTVL.

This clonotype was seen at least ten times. CDR3 protein: CSATPLAGVREQYF. The DNA for the CDR3 is TGCAGTGCCACCCCTCTAGCGGGAGTTCGGGAGCAGTACTTC. The chain uses TRBV20-1 and TRBJ2-7; 10 nucleotides agree with TRBD2. V lost 6 bases to trimming and J lost 7 bases; unmatched junction nucleotides: 12. CDR1 and CDR2 from the germline V gene are DFQATT and SNEGSKA (reference sequence). The CDR3 runs 14 residues.

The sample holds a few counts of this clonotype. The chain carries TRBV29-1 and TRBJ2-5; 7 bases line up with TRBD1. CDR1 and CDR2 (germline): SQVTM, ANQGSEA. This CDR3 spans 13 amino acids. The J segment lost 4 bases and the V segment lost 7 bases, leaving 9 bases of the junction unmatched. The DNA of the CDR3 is TGCAGCGCTGCGAGACAGGGCCCAGAGACCCAGTACTTC. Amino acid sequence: CSAARQGPETQYF.

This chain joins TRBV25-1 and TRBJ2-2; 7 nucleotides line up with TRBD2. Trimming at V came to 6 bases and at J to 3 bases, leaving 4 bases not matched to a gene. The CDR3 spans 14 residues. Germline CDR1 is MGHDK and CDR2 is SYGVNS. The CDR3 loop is CASRSGTDTGELFF. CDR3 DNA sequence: TGTGCCAGCAGGAGCGGGACCGACACCGGGGAGCTGTTTTTT.